The clone carrying this TCR beta chain was picked up many times. Its antigen is still unknown. This sample is part of a study of regulatory T cells in long-lasting Graves disease. The CDR3 spans 16 residues. Looked up from germline, CDR1 is MDHEN and CDR2 is SYDVKM. V shed 6 bases, J shed 10 bases, and the junction held 16 bases outside the gene matches. Time point specified: persistent/refractory GD, antithyroid drugs over 5 years with positive TRAb. There was RNA extracted from PBMCs, and the TCR library was made from it. General observations from the study: With persistent disease, TRBV28, TRBJ1-2 and TRBJ2-5 were the favored segments.

Relying on iRepertoire HTBI primers and Arm-PCR of CDR3 regions, the team built TCR beta libraries. TCRdb analysed the multiplex PCR reads with MiXCR anew, one entry per CDR3 protein. The sample shows hundreds of thousands of distinct CDR3 sequences, roughly 21% of them seen only once. The chain couples TRBV28 to TRBJ2-1; 9 positions match TRBD2. The specimen was peripheral blood mononuclear cells (PBMCs), collected when the disease was refractory, from a patient treated with antithyroid drugs. The sequence came from a female donor with Graves disease. In DNA form, the CDR3 reads TGTGCCAGCAGCTTGCCCTACCAGCGGGGGGTGCCGGAGCAGTTCTTC. It codes for CASSLPYQRGVPEQFF.